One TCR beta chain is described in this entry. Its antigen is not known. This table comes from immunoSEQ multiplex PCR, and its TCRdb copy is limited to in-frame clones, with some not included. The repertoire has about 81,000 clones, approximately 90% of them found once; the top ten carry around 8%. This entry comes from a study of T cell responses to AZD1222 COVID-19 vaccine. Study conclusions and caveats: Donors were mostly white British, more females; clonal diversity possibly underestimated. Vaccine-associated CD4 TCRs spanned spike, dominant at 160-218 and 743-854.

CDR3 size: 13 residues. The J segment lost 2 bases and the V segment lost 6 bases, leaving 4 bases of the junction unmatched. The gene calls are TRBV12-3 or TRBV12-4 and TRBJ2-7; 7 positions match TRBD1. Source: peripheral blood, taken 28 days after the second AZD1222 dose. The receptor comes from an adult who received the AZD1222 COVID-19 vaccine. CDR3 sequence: CASSSTGPYEQYF. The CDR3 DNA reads TGTGCCAGCAGCTCGACAGGGCCCTACGAGCAGTACTTC.